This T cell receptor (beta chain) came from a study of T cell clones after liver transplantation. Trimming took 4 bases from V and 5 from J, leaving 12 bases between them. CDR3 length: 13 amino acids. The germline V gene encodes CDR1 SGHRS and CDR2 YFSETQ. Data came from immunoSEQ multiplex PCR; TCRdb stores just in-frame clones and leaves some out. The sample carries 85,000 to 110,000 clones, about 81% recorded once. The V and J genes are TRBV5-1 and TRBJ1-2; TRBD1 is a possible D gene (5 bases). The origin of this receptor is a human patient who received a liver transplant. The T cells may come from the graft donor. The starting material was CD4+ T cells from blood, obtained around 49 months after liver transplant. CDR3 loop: CASSPGTEYGYTF. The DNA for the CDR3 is TGCGCCAGCAGCCCGGGGACGGAGTATGGCTACACCTTC.